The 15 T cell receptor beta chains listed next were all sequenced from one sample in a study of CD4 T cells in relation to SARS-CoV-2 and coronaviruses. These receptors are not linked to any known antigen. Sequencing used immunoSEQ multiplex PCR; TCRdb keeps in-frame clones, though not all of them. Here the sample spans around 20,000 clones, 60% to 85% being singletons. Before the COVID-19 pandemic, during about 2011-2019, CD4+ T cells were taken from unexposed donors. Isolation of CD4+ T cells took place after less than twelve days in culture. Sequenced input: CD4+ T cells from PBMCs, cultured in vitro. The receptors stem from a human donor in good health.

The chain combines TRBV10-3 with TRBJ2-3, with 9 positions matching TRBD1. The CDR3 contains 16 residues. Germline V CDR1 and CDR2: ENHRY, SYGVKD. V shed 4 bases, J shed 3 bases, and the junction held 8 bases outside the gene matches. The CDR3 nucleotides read TGTGCCATCAGTGTGAGGGACAGGGACGGAACAGATACGCAGTATTTT. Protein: CAISVRDRDGTDTQYF.

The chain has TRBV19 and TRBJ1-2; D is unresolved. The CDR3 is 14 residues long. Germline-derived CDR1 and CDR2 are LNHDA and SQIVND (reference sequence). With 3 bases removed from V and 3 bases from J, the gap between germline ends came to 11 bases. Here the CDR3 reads CASSISFDDYGYTF. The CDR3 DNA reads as TGTGCCAGTAGTATTTCCTTCGATGACTATGGCTACACCTTC.

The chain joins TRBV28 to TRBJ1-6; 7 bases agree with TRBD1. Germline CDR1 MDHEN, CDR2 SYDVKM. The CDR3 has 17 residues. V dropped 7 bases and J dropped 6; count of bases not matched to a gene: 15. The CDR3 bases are TGTGCCAGCATCGCGGGCGAGGGACAGAGAATTAATTCACCCCTCCACTTT. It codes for CASIAGEGQRINSPLHF.

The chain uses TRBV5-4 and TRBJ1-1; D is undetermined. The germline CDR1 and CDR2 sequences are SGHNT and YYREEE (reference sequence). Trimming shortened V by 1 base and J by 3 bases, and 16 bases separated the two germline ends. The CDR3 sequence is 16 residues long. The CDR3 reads CASSLWRGWKDTEAFF. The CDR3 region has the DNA TGTGCCAGCAGCTTGTGGCGGGGTTGGAAGGACACTGAAGCTTTCTTT. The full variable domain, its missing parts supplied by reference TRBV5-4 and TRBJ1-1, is ETGVTQSPTHLIKTRGQQVTLRCSSQSGHNTVSWYQQALGQGPQFIFQYYREEENGRGNFPPRFSGLQFPNYSSELNVNALELDDSALYLCASSLWRGWKDTEAFFGQGTRLTVV.

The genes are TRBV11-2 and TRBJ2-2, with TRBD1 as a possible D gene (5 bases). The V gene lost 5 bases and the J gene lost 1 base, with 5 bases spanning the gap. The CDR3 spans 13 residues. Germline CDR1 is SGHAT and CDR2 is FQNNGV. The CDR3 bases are TGTGCCAGCAGCCAGGGGAACACCGGGGAGCTGTTTTTT. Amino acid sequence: CASSQGNTGELFF.

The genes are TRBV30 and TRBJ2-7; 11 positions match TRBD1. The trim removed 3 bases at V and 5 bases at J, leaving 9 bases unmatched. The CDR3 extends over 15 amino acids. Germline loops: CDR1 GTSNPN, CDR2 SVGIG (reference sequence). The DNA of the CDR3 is TGTGCCTGGAGAGGGCGGGACAGGGGGTTACACGAGCAGTACTTC. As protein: CAWRGRDRGLHEQYF.

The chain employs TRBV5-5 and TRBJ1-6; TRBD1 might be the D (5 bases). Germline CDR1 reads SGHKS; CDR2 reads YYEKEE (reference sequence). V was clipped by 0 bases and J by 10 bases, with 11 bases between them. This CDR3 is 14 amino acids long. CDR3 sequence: CASSLEAGLSPLHF. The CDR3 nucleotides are TGTGCCAGCAGCTTGGAGGCAGGGTTGTCACCCCTCCACTTT.

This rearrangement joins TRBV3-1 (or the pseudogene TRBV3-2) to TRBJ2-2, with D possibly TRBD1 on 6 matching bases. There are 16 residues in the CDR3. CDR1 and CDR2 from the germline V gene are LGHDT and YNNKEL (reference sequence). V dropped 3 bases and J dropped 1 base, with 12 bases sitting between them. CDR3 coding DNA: TGTGCCAGCAGCCAGACTGGGACACGGAACACCGGGGAGCTGTTTTTT. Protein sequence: CASSQTGTRNTGELFF.

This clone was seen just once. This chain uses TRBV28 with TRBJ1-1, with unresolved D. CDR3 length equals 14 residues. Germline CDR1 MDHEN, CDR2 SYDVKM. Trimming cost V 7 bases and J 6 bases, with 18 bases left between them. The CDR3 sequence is CASTPWGGSPEAFF. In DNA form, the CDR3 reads TGTGCCAGCACTCCCTGGGGAGGGAGCCCTGAAGCTTTCTTT.

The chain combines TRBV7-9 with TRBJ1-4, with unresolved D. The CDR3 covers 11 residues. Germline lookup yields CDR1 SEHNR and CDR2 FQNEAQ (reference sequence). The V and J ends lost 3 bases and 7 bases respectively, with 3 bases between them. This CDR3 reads CASSFGEKLFF. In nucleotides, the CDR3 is TGTGCCAGCAGCTTCGGTGAAAAACTGTTTTTT.

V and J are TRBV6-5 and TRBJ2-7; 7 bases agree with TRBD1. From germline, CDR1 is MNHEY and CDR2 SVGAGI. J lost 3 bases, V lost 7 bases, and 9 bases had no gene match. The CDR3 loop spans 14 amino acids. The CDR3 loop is CASIKGRGNYEQYF. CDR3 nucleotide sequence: TGTGCCAGCATCAAGGGCAGGGGGAACTACGAGCAGTACTTC.

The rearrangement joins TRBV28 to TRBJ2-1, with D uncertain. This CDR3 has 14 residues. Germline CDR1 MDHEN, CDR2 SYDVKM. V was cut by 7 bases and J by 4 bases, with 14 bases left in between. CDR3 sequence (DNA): TGTGCCAGCAATCTTGGCATTTCTTACAATGAGCAGTTCTTC. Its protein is CASNLGISYNEQFF.

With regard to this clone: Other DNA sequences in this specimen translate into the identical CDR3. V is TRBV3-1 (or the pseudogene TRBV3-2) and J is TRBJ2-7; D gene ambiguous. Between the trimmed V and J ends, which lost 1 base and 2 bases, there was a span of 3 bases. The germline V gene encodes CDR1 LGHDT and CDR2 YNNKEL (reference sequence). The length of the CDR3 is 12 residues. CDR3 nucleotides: TGTGCCAGCAGCCAAGGAACCTACGAGCAGTACTTC. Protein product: CASSQGTYEQYF.

The chain's CDR3 is CASQGPTQYF. As DNA, the CDR3 is TGCGCCTCACAGGGCCCGACCCAGTACTTC. The genes are TRBV23-1 and TRBJ2-5; D possibly corresponds to TRBD1 (6 bases). TRBV23-1 carries the ORF label, with uncertain function. CDR3 length: 10 residues. V gave up 11 bases and J gave up 7 bases, with 11 bases separating them.

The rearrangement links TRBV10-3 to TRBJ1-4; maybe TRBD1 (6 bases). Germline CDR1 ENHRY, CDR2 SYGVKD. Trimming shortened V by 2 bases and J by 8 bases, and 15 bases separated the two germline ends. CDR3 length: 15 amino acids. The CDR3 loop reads CAISEGPGAEEKLFF. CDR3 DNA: TGTGCCATCAGTGAGGGCCCGGGGGCCGAGGAAAAACTGTTTTTT.